This T cell receptor beta chain came from a study of T cells in Graves' hyperthyroidism and ophthalmopathy. V was cut by 2 bases and J by 4 bases, with 11 bases left in between. CDR1 is ENHRY and CDR2 is SYGVKD in the germline V gene. This CDR3 contains 14 residues. This clonotype has just a few counts. Its target is unknown. Study-wide points: Blood also contained most expanded thyroid clonotypes above 0.001.

TCR beta CDR3 regions were amplified from RNA transcripts. First-round RT-PCR with HTBI primers amplified the TCR CDR3 region. TCRdb re-called the multiplex PCR reads with MiXCR, one entry per CDR3 protein. The data show 500,000 to 600,000 distinct CDR3 sequences, about a sixth seen once. The sequencing input was blood. The rearrangement links TRBV10-3 to TRBJ2-5; D may be TRBD2 (6 bases). The receptor comes from a woman aged 18-29 years with Graves' hyperthyroidism. The CDR3 reads CAISEVPGVETQYF. The DNA of the CDR3 is TGTGCCATCAGTGAGGTTCCGGGAGTAGAGACCCAGTACTTC.